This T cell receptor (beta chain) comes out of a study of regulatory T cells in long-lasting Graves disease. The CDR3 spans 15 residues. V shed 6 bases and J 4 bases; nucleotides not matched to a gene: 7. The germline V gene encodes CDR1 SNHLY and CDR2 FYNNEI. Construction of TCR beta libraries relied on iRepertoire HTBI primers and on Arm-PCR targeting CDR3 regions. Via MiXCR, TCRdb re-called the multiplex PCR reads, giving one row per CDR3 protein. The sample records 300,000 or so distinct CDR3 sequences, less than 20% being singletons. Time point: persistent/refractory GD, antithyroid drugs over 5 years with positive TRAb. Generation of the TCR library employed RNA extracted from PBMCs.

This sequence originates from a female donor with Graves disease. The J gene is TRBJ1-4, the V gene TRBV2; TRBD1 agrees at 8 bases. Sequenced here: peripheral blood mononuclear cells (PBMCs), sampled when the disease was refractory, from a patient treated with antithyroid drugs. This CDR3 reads CASSFRTGFNEKLFF. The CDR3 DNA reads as TGTGCCAGCAGCTTCCGGACAGGGTTTAATGAAAAACTGTTTTTT.